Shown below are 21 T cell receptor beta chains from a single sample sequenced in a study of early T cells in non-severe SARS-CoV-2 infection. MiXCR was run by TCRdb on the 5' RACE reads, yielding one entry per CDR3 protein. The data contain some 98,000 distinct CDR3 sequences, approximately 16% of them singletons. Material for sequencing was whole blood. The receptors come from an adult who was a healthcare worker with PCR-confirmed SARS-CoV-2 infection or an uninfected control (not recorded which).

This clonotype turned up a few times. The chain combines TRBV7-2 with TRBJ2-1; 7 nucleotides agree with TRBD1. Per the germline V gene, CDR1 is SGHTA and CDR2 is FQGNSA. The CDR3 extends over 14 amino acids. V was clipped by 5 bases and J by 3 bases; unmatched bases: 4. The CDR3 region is CASSHDRVYNEQFF. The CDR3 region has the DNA TGTGCCAGCAGCCACGACAGGGTCTACAATGAGCAGTTCTTC.

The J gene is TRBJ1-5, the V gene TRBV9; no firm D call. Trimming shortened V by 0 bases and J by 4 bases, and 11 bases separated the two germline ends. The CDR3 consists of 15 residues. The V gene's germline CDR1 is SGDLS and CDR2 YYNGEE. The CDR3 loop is CASSVGGQVNQPQHF. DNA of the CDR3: TGTGCCAGCAGCGTAGGGGGTCAGGTGAATCAGCCCCAGCATTTT. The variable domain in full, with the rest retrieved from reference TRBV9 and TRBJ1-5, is DSGVTQTPKHLITATGQRVTLRCSPRSGDLSVYWYQQSLDQGLQFLIQYYNGEERAKGNILERFSAQQFPDLHSELNLSSLELGDSALYFCASSVGGQVNQPQHFGDGTRLSIL.

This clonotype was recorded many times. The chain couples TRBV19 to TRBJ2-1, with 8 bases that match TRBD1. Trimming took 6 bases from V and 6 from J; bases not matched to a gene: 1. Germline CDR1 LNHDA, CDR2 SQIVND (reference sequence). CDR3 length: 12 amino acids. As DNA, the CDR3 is TGTGCCAGTAGCAGGGGGCCCAATGAGCAGTTCTTC. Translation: CASSRGPNEQFF.

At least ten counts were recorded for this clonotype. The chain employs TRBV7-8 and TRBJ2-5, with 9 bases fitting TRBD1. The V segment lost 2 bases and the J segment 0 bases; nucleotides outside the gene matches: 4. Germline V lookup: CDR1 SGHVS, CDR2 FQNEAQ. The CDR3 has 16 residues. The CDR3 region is CASSLRGTGYQETQYF. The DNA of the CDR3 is TGTGCCAGCAGCTTAAGGGGGACAGGGTACCAAGAGACCCAGTACTTC.

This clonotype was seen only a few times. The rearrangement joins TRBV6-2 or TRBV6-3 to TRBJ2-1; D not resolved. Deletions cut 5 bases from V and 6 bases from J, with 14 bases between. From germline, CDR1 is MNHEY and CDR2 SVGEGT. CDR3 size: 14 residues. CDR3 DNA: TGTGCCAGCAGTAGCCGGCTAGTTTCCAATGAGCAGTTCTTC. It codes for CASSSRLVSNEQFF.

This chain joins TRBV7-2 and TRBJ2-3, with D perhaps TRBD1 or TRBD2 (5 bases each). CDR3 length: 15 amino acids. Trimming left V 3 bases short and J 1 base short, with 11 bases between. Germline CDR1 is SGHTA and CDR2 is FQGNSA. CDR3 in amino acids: CASSLRDGRTDTQYF. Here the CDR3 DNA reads TGTGCCAGCAGCTTGAGGGACGGACGCACAGATACGCAGTATTTT.

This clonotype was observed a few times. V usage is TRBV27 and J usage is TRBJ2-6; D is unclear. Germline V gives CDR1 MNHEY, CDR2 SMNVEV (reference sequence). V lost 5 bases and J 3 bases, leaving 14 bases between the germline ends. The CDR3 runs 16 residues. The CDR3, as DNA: TGTGCCAGCAGTCTGGGGTCCCCCCTTGGGGCCAACGTCCTGACTTTC. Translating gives CASSLGSPLGANVLTF.

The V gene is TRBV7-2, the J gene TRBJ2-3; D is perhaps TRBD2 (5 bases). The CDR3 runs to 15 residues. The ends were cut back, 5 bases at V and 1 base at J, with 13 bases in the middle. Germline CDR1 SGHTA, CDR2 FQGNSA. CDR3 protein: CASSPEVPRTDTQYF. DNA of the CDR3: TGTGCCAGCAGCCCGGAGGTTCCTCGCACAGATACGCAGTATTTT.

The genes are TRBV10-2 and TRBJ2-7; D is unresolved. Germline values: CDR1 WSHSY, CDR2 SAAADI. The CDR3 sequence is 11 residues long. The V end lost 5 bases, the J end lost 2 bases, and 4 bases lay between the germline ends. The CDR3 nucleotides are TGCGCCAGCAGTAAACCCTACGAGCAGTACTTC. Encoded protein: CASSKPYEQYF.

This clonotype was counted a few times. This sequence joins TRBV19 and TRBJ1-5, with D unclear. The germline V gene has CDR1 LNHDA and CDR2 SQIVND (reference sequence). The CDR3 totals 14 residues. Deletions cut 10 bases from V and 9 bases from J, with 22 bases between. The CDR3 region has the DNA TGTGCCACCCAACCTGAAGTCCGTGGTTGGCCCCAGCATTTT. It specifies CATQPEVRGWPQHF.

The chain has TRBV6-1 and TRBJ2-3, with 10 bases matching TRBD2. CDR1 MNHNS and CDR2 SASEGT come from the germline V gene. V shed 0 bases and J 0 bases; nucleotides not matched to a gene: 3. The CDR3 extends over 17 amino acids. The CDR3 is CASSEAVGLASTDTQYF. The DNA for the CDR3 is TGTGCCAGCAGTGAAGCGGTGGGACTAGCGAGCACAGATACGCAGTATTTT.

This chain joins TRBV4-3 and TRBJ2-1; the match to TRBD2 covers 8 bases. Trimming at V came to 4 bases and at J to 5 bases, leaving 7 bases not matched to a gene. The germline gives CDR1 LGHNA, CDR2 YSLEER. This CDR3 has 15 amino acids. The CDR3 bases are TGCGCCAGCAGCCCAACAGCGGGAGATAACAATGAGCAGTTCTTC. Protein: CASSPTAGDNNEQFF.

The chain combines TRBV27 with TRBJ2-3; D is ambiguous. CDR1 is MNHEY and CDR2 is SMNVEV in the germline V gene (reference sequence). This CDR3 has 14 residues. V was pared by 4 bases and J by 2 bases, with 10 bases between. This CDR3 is CASSSKRHTDTQYF. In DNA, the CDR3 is TGTGCCAGCAGTTCAAAGAGGCACACAGATACGCAGTATTTT.

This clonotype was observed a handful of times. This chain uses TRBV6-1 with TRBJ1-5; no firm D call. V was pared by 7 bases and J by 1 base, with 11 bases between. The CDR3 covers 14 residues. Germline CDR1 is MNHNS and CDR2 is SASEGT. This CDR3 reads CASKGVTSNQPQHF. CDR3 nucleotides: TGTGCCAGCAAAGGCGTAACGAGCAATCAGCCCCAGCATTTT.

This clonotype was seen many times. Here the CDR3 DNA reads TGTGCCAGCAGAAATTGGAACCCCGGGCAGGACTATGGCTACACCTTC. Translation: CASRNWNPGQDYGYTF. This chain connects TRBV27 to TRBJ1-2; D is uncertain. The CDR3 covers 16 residues. Looked up from germline, CDR1 is MNHEY and CDR2 is SMNVEV (reference sequence). V lost 6 bases to trimming and J lost 3 bases, with 20 bases between them.

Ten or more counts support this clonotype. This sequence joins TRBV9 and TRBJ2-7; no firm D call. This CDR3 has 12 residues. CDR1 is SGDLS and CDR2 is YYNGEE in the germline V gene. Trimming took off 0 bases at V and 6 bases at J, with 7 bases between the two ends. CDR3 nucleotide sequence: TGTGCCAGCAGCGTAGACCGGGCCGAGCAGTACTTC. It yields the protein CASSVDRAEQYF.

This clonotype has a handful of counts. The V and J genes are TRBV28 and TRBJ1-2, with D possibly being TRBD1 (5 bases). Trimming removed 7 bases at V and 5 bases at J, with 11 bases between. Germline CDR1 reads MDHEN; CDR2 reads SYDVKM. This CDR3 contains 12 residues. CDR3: CASKPGKYGYTF. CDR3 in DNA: TGTGCCAGCAAGCCAGGGAAATATGGCTACACCTTC.

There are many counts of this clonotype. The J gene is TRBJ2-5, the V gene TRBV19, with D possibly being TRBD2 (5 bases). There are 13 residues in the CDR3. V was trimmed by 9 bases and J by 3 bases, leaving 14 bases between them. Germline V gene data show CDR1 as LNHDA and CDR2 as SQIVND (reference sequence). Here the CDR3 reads CASRLSGEETQYF. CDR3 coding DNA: TGTGCCAGCCGTCTCTCCGGGGAAGAGACCCAGTACTTC.

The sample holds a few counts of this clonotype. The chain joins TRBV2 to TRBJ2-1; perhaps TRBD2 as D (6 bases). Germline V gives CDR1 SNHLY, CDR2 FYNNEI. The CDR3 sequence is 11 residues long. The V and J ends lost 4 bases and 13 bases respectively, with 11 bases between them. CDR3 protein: CASSVEGHQFF. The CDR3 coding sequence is TGTGCCAGCAGTGTGGAGGGCCACCAGTTCTTC.

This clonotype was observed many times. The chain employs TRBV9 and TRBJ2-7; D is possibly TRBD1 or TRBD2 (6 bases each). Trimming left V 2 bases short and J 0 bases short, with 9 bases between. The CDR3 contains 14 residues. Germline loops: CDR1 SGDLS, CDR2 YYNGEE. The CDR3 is CASSVPGASYEQYF. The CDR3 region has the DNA TGTGCCAGCAGCGTGCCGGGGGCCTCCTACGAGCAGTACTTC.

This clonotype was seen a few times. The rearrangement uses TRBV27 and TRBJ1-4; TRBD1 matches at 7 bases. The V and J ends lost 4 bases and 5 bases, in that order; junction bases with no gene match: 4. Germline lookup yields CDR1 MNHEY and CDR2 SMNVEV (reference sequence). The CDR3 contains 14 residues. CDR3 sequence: CASSYRGGNEKLFF. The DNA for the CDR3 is TGTGCCAGCAGTTACAGGGGCGGGAATGAAAAACTGTTTTTT. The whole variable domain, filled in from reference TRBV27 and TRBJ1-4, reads EAQVTQNPRYLITVTGKKLTVTCSQNMNHEYMSWYRQDPGLGLRQIYYSMNVEVTDKGDVPEGYKVSRKEKRNFPLILESPSPNQTSLYFCASSYRGGNEKLFFGSGTQLSVL.